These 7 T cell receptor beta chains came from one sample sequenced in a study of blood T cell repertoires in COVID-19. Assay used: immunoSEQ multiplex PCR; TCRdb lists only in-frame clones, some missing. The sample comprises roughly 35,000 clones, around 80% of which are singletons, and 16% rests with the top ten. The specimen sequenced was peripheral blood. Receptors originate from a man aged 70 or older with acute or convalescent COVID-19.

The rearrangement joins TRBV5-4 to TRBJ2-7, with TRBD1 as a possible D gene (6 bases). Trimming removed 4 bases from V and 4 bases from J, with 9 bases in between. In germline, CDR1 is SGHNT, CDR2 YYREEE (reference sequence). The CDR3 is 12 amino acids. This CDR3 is CASSTQGYEQYF. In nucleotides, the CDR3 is TGTGCCAGCAGCACTCAGGGGTACGAGCAGTACTTC.

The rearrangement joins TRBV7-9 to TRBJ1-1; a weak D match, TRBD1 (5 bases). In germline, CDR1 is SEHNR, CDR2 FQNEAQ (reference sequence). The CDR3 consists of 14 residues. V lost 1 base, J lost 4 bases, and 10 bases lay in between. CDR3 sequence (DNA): TGTGCCAGCAGCTTAGATCAGGGTGTCACTGAAGCTTTCTTT. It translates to CASSLDQGVTEAFF.

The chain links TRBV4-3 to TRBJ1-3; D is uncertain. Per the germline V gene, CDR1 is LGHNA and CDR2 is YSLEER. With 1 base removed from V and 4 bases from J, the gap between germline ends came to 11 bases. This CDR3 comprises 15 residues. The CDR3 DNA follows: TGCGCCAGCAGCCAAGCGTGGGCCTCCGGAAACACCATATATTTT. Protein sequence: CASSQAWASGNTIYF.

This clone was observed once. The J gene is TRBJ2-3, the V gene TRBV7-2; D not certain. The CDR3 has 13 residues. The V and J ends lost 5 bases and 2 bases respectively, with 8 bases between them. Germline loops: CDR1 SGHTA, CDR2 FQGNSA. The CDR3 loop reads CASSPSFTDTQYF. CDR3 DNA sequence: TGTGCCAGCAGCCCCTCTTTCACAGATACGCAGTATTTT.

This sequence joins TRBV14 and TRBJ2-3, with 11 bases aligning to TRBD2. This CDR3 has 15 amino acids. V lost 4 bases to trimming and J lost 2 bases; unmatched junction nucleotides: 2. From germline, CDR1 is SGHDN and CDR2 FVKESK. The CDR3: CASSLAGGFTDTQYF. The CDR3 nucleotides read TGTGCCAGCAGCCTAGCGGGGGGGTTCACAGATACGCAGTATTTT. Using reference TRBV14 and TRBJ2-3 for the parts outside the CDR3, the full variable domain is EAGVTQFPSHSVIEKGQTVTLRCDPISGHDNLYWYRRVMGKEIKFLLHFVKESKQDESGMPNNRFLAERTGGTYSTLKVQPAELEDSGVYFCASSLAGGFTDTQYFGPGTRLTVL.

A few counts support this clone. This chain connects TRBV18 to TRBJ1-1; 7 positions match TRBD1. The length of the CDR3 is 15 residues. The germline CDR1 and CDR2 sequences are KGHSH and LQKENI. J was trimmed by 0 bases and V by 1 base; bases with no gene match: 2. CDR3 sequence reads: CASSPQGALNTEAFF. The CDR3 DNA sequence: TGTGCCAGCTCACCACAGGGGGCCCTGAACACTGAAGCTTTCTTT.

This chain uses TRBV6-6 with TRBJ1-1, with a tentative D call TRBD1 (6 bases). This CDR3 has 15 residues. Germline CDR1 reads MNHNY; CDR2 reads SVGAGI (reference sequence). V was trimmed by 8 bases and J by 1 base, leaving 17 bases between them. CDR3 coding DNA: TGTGCCAGCGAAAACGGGAGGACAGCGAACACTGAAGCTTTCTTT. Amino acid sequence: CASENGRTANTEAFF.